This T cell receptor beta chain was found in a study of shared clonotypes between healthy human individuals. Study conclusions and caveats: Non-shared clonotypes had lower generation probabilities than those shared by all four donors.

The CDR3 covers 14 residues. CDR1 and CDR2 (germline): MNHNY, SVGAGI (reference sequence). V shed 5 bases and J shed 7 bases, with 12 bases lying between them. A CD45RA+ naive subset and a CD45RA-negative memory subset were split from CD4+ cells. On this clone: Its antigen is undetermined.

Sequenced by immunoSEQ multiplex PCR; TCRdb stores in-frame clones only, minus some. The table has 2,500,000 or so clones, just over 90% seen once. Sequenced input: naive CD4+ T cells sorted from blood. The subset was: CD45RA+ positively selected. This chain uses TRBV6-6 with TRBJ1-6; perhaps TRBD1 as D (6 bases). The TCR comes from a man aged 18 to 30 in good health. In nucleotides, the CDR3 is TGTGCCAGCAGTAAACAGGGTTGGAATTCACCCCTCCACTTT. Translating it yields CASSKQGWNSPLHF.